The following is a T cell receptor beta chain sequence with its context. This entry comes from a study of shared clonotypes between healthy human individuals. The repertoire was sequenced with immunoSEQ multiplex PCR; TCRdb's copy has only in-frame clones and lacks some. The repertoire holds about 470,000 clones, with about four fifths as singletons. The V and J ends lost 4 bases and 0 bases, in that order; junction bases with no gene match: 3. The CDR3 has 14 residues. Per germline, CDR1 SGHRS and CDR2 YFSETQ. The chain is built from TRBV5-1 and TRBJ1-1, with 7 positions matching TRBD1. Sequencing used PBMCs. The sequence was collected from a woman aged 40-49 years in good health. Some clones in this sample may be carry-over from other donors' samples. DNA for the CDR3: TGCGCCAGCAGCCGACAGGGCTTGAACACTGAAGCTTTCTTT. Residues: CASSRQGLNTEAFF.